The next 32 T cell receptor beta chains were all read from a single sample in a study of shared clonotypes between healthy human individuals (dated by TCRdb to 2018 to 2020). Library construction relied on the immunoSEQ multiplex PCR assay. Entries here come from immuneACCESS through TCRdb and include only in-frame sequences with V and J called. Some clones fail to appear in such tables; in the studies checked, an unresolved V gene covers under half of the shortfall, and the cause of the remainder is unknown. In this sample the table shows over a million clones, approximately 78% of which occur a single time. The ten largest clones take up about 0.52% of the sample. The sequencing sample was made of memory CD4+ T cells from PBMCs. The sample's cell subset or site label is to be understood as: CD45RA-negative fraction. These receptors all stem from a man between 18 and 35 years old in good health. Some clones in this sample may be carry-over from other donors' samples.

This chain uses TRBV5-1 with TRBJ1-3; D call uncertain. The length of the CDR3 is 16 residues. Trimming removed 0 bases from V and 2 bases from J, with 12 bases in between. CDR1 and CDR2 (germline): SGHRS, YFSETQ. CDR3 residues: CASSLAPSETGNTIYF. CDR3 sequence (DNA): TGCGCCAGCAGCTTGGCCCCCTCGGAGACTGGAAACACCATATATTTT.

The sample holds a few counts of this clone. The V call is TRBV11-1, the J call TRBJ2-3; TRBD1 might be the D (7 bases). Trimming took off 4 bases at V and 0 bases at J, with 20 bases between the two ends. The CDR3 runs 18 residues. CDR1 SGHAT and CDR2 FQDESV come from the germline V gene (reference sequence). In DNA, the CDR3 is TGTGCCAGCAGCTCCAGAGGAGGGACAGTTTCTAGCACAGATACGCAGTATTTT. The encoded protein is CASSSRGGTVSSTDTQYF.

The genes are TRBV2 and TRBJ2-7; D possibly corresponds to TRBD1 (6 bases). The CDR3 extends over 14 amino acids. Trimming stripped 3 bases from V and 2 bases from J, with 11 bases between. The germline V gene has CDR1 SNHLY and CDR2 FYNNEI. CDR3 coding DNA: TGTGCCAGCAGTGACAGGACAGCCCCCTACGAGCAGTACTTC. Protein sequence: CASSDRTAPYEQYF. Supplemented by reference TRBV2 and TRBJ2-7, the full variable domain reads EPEVTQTPSHQVTQMGQEVILRCVPISNHLYFYWYRQILGQKVEFLVSFYNNEISEKSEIFDDQFSVERPDGSNFTLKIRSTKLEDSAMYFCASSDRTAPYEQYFGPGTRLTVT.

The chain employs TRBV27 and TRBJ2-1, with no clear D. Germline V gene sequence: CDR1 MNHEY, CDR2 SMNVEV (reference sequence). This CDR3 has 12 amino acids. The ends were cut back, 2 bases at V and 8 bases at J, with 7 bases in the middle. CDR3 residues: CASSLNRYEQFF. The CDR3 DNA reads TGTGCCAGCAGTTTAAATAGGTATGAGCAGTTCTTC.

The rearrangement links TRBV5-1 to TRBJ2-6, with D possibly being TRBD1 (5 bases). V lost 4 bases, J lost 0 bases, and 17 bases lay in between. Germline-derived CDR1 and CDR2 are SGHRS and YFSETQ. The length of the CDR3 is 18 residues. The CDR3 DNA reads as TGCGCCAGCAGCGGAAGGGGCGTAATCTCCTCTGGGGCCAACGTCCTGACTTTC. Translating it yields CASSGRGVISSGANVLTF. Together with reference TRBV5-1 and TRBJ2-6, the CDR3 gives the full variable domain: KAGVTQTPRYLIKTRGQQVTLSCSPISGHRSVSWYQQTPGQGLQFLFEYFSETQRNKGNFPGRFSGRQFSNSRSEMNVSTLELGDSALYLCASSGRGVISSGANVLTFGAGSRLTVL.

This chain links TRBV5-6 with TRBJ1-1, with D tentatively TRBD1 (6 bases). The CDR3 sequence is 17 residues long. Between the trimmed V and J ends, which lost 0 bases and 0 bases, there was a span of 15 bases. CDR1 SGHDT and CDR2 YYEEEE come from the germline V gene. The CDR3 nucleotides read TGTGCCAGCAGCTTGGTAGGGGGGCGGCGGATGAACACTGAAGCTTTCTTT. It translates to CASSLVGGRRMNTEAFF.

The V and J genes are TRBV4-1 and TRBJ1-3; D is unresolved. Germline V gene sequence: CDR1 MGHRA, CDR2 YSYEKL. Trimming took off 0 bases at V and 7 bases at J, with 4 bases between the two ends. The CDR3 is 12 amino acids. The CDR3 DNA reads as TGCGCCAGCAGCCAAGAGTGGAACACCATATATTTT. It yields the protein CASSQEWNTIYF.

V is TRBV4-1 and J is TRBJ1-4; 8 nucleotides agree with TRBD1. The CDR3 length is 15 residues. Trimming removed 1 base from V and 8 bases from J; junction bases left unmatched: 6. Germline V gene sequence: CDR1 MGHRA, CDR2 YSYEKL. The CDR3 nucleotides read TGCGCCAGCAGCCAAGGTTGGACAGGGATCGAAAAACTGTTTTTT. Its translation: CASSQGWTGIEKLFF.

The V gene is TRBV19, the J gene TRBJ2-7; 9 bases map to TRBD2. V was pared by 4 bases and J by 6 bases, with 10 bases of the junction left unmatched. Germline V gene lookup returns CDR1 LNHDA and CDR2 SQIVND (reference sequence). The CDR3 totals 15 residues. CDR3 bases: TGTGCCAGTAGTAGCGGGAGGGCCCTAACGGGCGAGCAGTACTTC. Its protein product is CASSSGRALTGEQYF.

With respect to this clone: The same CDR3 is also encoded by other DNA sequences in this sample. CDR3 sequence (DNA): TGTGCCAGCTCACCACGGACAGGGGGCGGCTATGGCTACACCTTC. This gives the protein CASSPRTGGGYGYTF. This chain links TRBV18 with TRBJ1-2, with 11 bases lining up with TRBD1. CDR3 length: 15 amino acids. Looked up from germline, CDR1 is KGHSH and CDR2 is LQKENI. V trimming: 1 base; J trimming: 4 bases; junction bases outside the gene matches: 2.

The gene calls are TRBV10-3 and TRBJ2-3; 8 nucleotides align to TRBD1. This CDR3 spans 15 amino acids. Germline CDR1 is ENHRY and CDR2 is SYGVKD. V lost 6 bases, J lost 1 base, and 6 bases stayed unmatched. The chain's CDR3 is CAISRQGKGTDTQYF. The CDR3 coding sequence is TGTGCCATCAGCCGACAGGGGAAGGGCACAGATACGCAGTATTTT.

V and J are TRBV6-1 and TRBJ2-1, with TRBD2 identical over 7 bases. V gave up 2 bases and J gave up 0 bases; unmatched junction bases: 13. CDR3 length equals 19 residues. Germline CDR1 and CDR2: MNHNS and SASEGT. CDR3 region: CASSESGRRGLPSYNEQFF. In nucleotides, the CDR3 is TGTGCCAGCAGTGAATCGGGGAGGAGGGGACTACCCTCCTACAATGAGCAGTTCTTC.

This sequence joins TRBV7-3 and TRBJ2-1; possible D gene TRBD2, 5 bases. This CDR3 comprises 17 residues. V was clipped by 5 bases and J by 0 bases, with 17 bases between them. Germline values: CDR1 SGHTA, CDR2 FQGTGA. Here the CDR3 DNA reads TGTGCCAGCAGCCGCGATCTGGAGGCGGGCTCCTACAATGAGCAGTTCTTC. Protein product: CASSRDLEAGSYNEQFF.

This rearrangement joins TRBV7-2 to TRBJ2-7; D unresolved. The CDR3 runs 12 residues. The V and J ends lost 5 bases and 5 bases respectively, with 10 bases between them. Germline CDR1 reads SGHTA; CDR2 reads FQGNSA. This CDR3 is CASSPLGHEQYF. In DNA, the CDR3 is TGTGCCAGCAGCCCGTTGGGCCACGAGCAGTACTTC.

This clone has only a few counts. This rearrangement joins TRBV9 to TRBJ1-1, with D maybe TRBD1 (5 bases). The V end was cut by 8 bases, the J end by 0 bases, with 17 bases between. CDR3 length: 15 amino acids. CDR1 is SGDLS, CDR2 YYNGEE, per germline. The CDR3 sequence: CASDREGFMNTEAFF. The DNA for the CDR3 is TGTGCCAGTGACCGTGAGGGGTTTATGAACACTGAAGCTTTCTTT. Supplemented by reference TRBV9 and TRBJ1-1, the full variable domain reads DSGVTQTPKHLITATGQRVTLRCSPRSGDLSVYWYQQSLDQGLQFLIQYYNGEERAKGNILERFSAQQFPDLHSELNLSSLELGDSALYFCASDREGFMNTEAFFGQGTRLTVV.

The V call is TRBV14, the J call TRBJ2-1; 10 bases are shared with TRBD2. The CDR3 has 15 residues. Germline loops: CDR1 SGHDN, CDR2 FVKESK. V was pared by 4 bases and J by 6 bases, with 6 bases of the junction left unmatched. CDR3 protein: CASSLLAGGLNEQFF. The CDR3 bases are TGTGCCAGCAGCCTCTTAGCGGGAGGCCTCAATGAGCAGTTCTTC.

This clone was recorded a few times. The CDR3 is CASSFGTAYEQYF. As DNA, the CDR3 is TGTGCCAGCAGTTTCGGGACGGCCTACGAGCAGTACTTC. The chain recombines TRBV6-5 with TRBJ2-7; D may be TRBD1 or TRBD2 (5 bases each). The germline V gene encodes CDR1 MNHEY and CDR2 SVGAGI. V was cut by 4 bases and J by 2 bases, with 9 bases left in between. The CDR3 has 13 residues.

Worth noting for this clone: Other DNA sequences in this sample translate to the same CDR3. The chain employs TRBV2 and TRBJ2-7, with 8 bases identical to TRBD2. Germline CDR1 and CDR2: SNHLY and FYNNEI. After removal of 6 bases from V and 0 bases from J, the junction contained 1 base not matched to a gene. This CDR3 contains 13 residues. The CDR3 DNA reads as TGTGCCAGCAGCGGGAGGGGCTCCTACGAGCAGTACTTC. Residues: CASSGRGSYEQYF.

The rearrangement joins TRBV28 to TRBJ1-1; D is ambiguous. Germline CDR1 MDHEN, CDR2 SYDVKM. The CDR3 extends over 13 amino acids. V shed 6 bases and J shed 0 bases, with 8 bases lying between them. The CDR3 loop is CASSHTLNTEAFF. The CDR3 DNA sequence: TGTGCCAGCAGCCATACATTGAACACTGAAGCTTTCTTT. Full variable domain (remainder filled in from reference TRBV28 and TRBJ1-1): DVKVTQSSRYLVKRTGEKVFLECVQDMDHENMFWYRQDPGLGLRLIYFSYDVKMKEKGDIPEGYSVSREKKERFSLILESASTNQTSMYLCASSHTLNTEAFFGQGTRLTVV.

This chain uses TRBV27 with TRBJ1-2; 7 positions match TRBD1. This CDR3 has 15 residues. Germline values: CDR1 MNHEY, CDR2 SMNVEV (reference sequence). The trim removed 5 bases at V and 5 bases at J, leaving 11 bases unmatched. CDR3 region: CASSPRNRGGYGYTF. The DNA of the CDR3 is TGTGCCAGCAGTCCACGGAACAGGGGCGGGTATGGCTACACCTTC.

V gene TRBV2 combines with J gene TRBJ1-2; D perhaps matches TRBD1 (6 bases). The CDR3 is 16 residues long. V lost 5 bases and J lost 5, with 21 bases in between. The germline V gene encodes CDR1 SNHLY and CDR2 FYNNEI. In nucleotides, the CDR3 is TGTGCCAGCAGTCAATTGACAGGCGCGATATCTTATGGCTACACCTTC. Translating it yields CASSQLTGAISYGYTF. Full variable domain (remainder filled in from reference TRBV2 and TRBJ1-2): EPEVTQTPSHQVTQMGQEVILRCVPISNHLYFYWYRQILGQKVEFLVSFYNNEISEKSEIFDDQFSVERPDGSNFTLKIRSTKLEDSAMYFCASSQLTGAISYGYTFGSGTRLTVV.

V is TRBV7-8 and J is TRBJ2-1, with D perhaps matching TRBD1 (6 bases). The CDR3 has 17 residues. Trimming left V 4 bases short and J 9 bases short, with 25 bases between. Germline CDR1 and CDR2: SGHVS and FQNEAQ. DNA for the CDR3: TGTGCCAGCAGCTCAGATGGGTGGGACACCCAACCGGGTGAGCAGTTCTTC. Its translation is CASSSDGWDTQPGEQFF.

The CDR3 nucleotides read TGTGCCAGCAGTTTATCCCGGGACCGGCTAGGCAATGAGCAGTTCTTC. Protein: CASSLSRDRLGNEQFF. The chain uses TRBV27 and TRBJ2-1, with D tentatively TRBD1 or TRBD2 (5 bases each). Germline V gene data show CDR1 as MNHEY and CDR2 as SMNVEV (reference sequence). V dropped 0 bases and J dropped 6 bases, with 15 bases sitting between them. The CDR3 runs to 16 residues.

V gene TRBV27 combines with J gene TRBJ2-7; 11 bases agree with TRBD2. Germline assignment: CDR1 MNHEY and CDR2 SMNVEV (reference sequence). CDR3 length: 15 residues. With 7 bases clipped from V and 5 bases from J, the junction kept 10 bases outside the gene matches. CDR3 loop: CASKNLAGGKNEQYF. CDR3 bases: TGTGCCAGCAAAAATTTAGCGGGAGGGAAGAACGAGCAGTACTTC.

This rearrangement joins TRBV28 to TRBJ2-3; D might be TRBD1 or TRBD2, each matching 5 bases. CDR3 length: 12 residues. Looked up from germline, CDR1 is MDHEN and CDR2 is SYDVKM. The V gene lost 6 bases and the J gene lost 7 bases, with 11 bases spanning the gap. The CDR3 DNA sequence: TGTGCCAGCAGGGGGGTCCAGAATACGCAGTATTTT. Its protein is CASRGVQNTQYF.

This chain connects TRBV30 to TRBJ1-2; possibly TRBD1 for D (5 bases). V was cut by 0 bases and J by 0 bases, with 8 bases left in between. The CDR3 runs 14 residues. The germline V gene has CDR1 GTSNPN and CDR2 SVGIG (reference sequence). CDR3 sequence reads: CAWSVGGANYGYTF. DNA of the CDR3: TGTGCCTGGAGTGTGGGGGGGGCTAACTATGGCTACACCTTC.

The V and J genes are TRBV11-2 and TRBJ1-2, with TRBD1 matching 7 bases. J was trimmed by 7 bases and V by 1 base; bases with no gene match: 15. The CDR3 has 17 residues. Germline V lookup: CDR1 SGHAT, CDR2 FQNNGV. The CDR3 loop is CASSLVRRGQTPAGYTF. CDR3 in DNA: TGTGCCAGCAGCTTAGTAAGGAGGGGACAGACTCCAGCTGGCTACACCTTC.

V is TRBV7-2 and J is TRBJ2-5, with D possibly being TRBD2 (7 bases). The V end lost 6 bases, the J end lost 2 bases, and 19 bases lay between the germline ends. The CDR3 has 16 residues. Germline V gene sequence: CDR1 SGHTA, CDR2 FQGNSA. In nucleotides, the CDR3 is TGTGCCAGCAGGCCTGGCTCGGGGGGCTTACAAGAGACCCAGTACTTC. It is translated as CASRPGSGGLQETQYF.

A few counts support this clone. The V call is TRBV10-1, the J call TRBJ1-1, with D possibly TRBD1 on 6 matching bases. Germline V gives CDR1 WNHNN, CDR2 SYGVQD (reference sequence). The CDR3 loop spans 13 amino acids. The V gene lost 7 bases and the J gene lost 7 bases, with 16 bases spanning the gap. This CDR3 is CASIPQGGDEAFF. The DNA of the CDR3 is TGCGCCAGCATCCCACAGGGCGGGGATGAAGCTTTCTTT.

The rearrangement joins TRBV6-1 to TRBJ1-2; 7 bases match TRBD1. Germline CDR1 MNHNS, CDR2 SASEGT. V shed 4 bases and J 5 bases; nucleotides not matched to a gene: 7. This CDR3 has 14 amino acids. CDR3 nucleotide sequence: TGTGCCAGCAGTGCCCGGGACAGAGCTTATGGCTACACCTTC. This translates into CASSARDRAYGYTF.

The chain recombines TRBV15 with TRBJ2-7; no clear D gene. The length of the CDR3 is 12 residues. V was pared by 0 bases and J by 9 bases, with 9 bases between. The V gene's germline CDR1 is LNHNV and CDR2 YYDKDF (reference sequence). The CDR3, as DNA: TGTGCCACCAGCAGAGATAATGGGTGGCAGTACTTC. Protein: CATSRDNGWQYF.

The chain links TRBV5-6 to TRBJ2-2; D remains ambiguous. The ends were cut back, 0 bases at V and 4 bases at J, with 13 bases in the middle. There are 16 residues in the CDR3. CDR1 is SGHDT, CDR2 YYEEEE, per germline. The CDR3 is CASSLAARRSTGELFF. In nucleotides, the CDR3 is TGTGCCAGCAGCTTGGCGGCTAGGCGGAGCACCGGGGAGCTGTTTTTT.